This TCR beta chain appears in the sequencing data of a study of blood T cells in healthy people across ages. Whole-study findings and limits: Higher diversity and more naive CD4+ cells were features of long-lived donors, compared to aged donors.

This clonotype was seen only a few times. Its antigen is not known. Primed by a sample-barcoded 5' primer and a J-beta primer mix, a second PCR proceeded for 7 to 11 cycles. TCRdb reanalysed the 5' RACE reads using MiXCR and keeps one entry per CDR3 protein. Of about 1 million distinct CDR3 sequences listed, 35% to 55% were seen once; the top ten hold approximately 19%. Germline CDR1 is SGHDT and CDR2 is YYEEEE. The CDR3 length is 11 residues. Trimming cost V 0 bases and J 7 bases, with 5 bases left between them. Every donor contributed 8 to 10 milliliters of peripheral blood by blood draw. Material for sequencing was blood. The clonotype originates from a woman between 55 and 75 years old in good health. This chain uses TRBV5-6 with TRBJ2-7; unclear D gene. The CDR3 region has the DNA TGTGCCAGCAGCTTGGACGGGGAGCAGTACTTC. Protein product: CASSLDGEQYF.